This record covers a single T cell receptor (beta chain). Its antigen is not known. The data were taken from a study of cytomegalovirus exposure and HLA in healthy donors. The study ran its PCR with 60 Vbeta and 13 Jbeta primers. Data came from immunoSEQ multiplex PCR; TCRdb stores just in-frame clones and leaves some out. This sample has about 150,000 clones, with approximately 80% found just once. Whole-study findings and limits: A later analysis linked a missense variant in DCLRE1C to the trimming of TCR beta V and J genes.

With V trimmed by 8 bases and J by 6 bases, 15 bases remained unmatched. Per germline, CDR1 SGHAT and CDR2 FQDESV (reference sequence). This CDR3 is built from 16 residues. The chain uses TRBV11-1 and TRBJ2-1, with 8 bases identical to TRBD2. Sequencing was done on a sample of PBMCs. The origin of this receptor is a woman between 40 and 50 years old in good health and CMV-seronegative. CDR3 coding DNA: TGTGCCAGCGGCAAGCGGGGGAGGGGTTGGGCCAATGAGCAGTTCTTC. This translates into CASGKRGRGWANEQFF.